This T cell receptor beta chain was sequenced in a study of T cell responses to AZD1222 COVID-19 vaccine. The germline CDR1 and CDR2 sequences are SGHAT and FQNNGV. The ends were cut back, 1 base at V and 6 bases at J, with 15 bases in the middle. The CDR3 has 15 amino acids. Study-wide results and caveats: Only a handful of individuals given AZD1222 were seropositive at baseline. Compared with day 0, the breadth and depth of the Spike-specific TCR repertoire rose significantly after two doses of AZD1222. Clonal diversity was possibly underestimated; the donors were predominantly white British and more often female.

Concerning this clone: Its antigen is unknown.

Second-dose intervals of approximately 4 or approximately 12 weeks were pooled. Sequencing used immunoSEQ multiplex PCR; TCRdb keeps in-frame clones, though not all of them. Among 90,000 to 150,000 clones listed, roughly 90% were seen once. The receptor was derived from an adult who received the AZD1222 COVID-19 vaccine. This chain connects TRBV11-2 to TRBJ1-2, with D perhaps matching TRBD1 (5 bases). The sequenced sample was peripheral blood, obtained 28 days after the second AZD1222 dose. This CDR3 is CASSLGVRGTDGYTF. CDR3 coding DNA: TGTGCCAGCAGCTTAGGAGTCCGAGGGACGGATGGCTACACCTTC. The whole variable domain, remainder taken from reference TRBV11-2 and TRBJ1-2, is EAGVAQSPRYKIIEKRQSVAFWCNPISGHATLYWYQQILGQGPKLLIQFQNNGVVDDSQLPKDRFSAERLKGVDSTLKIQPAKLEDSAVYLCASSLGVRGTDGYTFGSGTRLTVV.